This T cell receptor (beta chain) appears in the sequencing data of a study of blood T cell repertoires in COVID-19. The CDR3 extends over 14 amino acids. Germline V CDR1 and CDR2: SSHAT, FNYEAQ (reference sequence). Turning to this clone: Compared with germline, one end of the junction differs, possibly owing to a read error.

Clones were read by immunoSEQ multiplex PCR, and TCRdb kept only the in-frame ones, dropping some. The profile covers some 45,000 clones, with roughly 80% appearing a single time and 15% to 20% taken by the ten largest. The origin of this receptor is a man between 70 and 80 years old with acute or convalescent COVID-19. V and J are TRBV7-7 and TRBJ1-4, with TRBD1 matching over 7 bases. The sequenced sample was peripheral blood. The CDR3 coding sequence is TGTGCTAGCAGCCCGACAGGGCCCGGAGAAAAACTGTTTTTT. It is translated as CASSPTGPGEKLFF. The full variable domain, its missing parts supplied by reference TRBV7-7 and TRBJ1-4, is GAGVSQSPRYKVTKRGQDVTLRCDPISSHATLYWYQQALGQGPEFLTYFNYEAQPDKSGLPSDRFSAERPEGSISTLTIQRTEQRDSAMYRCASSPTGPGEKLFFGSGTQLSVL.